This TCR beta chain was identified in a study of CXCR4 blockade with PD-1 therapy in pancreatic cancer. Clones were sequenced by immunoSEQ multiplex PCR, and TCRdb holds only the in-frame ones, with some missing. The sample consists of around 15,000 clones, 72% of them appearing once. These archived tumors were resected from patients never given neoadjuvant therapy beforehand. This CDR3 is 13 amino acids long. The V gene's germline CDR1 is MDHEN and CDR2 SYDVKM. Unmatched junction bases numbered 7, after V lost 5 bases and J lost 9 bases. The sequencing sample was made of tumor tissue. The chain uses TRBV28 and TRBJ1-2, with 9 bases aligning to TRBD1. The clonotype comes from a human donor with pancreatic ductal adenocarcinoma. The CDR3 reads CASSQDRGYRYTF. The CDR3 DNA is TGTGCCAGCAGTCAGGACAGGGGATATCGCTACACCTTC.